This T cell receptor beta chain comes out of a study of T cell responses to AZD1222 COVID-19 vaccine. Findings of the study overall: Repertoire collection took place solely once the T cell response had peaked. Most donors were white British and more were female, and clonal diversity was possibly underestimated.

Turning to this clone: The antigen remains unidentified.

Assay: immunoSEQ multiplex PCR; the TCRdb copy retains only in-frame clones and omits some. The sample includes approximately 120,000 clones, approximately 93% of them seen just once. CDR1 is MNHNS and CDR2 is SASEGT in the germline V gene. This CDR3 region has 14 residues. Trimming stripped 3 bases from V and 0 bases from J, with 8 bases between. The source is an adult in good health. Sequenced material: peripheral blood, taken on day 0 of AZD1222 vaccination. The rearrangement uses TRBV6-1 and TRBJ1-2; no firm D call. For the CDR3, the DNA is TGTGCCAGCAGTGATTTGGGAGCTAACTATGGCTACACCTTC. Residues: CASSDLGANYGYTF.